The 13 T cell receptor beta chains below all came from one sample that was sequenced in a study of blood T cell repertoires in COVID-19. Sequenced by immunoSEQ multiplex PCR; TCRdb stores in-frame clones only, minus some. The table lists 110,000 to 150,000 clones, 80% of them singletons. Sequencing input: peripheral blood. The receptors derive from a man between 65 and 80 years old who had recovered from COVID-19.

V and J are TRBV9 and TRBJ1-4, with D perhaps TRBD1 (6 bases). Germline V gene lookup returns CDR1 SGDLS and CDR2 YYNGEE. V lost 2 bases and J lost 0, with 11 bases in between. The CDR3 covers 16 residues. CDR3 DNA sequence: TGTGCCAGCAGCGTGGACAGCTTCGCAACTAATGAAAAACTGTTTTTT. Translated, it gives CASSVDSFATNEKLFF.

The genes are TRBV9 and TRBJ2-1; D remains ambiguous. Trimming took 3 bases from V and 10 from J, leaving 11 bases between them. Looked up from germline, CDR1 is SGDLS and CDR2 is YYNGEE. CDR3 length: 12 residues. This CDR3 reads CASSASTGEQFF. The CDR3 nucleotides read TGTGCCAGCAGCGCATCCACCGGGGAGCAGTTCTTC.

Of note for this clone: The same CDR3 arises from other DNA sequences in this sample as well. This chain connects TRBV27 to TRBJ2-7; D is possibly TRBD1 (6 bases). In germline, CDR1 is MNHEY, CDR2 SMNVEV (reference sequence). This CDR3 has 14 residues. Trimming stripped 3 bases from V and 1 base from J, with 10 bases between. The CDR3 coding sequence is TGTGCCAGCAGTTTCTCCAGGGGTTCCTACGAGCAGTACTTC. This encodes CASSFSRGSYEQYF.

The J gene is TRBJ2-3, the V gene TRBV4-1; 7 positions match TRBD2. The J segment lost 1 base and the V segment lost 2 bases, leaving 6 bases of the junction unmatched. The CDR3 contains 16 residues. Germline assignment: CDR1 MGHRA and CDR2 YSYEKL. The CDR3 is CASSQLSTSGTDTQYF. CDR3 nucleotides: TGCGCCAGCAGCCAATTATCAACTAGCGGCACAGATACGCAGTATTTT.

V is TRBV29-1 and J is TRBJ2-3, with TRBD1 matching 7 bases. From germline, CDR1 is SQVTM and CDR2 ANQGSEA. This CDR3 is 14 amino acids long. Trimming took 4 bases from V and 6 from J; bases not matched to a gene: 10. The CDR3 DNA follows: TGCAGCGTTGGGTACAGGGGAAAGTCGGATACGCAGTATTTT. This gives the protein CSVGYRGKSDTQYF.

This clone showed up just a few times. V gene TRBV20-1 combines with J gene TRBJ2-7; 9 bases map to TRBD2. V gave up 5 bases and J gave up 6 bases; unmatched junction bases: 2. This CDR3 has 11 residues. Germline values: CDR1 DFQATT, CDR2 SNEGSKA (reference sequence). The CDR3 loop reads CSAATSGEQYF. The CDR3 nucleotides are TGCAGTGCTGCGACTAGCGGCGAGCAGTACTTC.

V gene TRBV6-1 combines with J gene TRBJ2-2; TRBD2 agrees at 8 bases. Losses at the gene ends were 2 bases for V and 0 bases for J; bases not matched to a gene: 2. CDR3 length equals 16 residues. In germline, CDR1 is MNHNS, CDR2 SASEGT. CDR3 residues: CASSERREANTGELFF. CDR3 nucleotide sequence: TGTGCCAGCAGTGAAAGGCGGGAGGCGAACACCGGGGAGCTGTTTTTT.

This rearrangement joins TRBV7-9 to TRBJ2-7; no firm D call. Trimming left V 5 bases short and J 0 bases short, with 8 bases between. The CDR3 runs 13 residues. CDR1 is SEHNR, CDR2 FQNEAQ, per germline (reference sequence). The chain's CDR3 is CASSDTSSYEQYF. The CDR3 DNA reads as TGTGCCAGCAGCGACACCAGCTCCTACGAGCAGTACTTC.

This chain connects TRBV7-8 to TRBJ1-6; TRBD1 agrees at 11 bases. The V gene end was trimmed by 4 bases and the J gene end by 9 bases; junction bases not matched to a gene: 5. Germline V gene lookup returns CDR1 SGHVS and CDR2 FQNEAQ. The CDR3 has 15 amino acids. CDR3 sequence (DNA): TGTGCCAGCAGCTCCGGACAGGGGGCAGGTTCACCCCTCCACTTT. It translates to CASSSGQGAGSPLHF.

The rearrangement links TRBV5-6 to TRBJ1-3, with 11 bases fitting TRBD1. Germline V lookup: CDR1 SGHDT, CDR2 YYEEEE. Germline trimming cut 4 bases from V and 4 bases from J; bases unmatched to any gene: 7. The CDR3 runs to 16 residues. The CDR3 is CASSLGQGARGNTIYF. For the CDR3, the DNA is TGTGCCAGCAGCCTCGGACAGGGGGCAAGAGGAAACACCATATATTTT.

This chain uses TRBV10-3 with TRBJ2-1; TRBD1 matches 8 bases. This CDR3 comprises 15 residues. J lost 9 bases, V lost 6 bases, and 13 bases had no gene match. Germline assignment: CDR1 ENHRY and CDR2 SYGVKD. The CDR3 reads CAIRTGDRGLSEQFF. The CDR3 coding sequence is TGTGCCATCAGGACAGGAGACAGGGGACTTTCTGAGCAGTTCTTC.

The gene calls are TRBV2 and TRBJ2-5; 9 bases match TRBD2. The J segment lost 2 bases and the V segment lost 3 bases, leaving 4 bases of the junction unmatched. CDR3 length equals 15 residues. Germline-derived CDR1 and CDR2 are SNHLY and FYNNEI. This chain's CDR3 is CASSEEAGGQETQYF. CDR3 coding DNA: TGTGCCAGCAGTGAGGAAGCGGGAGGACAAGAGACCCAGTACTTC.

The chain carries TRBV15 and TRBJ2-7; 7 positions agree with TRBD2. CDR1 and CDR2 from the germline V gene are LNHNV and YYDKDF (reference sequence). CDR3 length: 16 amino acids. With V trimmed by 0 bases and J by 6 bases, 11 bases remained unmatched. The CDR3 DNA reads TGTGCCACCAGCAGAGAAGCGGGGTTAGGGGCGGCCGAGCAGTACTTC. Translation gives CATSREAGLGAAEQYF.